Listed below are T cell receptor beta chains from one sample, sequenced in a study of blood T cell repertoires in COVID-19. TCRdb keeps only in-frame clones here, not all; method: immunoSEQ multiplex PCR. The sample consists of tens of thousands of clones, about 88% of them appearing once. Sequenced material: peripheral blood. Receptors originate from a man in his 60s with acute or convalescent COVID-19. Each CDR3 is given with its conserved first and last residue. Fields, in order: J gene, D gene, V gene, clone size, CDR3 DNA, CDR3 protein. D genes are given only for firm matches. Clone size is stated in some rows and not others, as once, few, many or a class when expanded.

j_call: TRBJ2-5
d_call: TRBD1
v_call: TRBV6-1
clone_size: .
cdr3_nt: TGTGCCAGCAGTGAATTGGGACAGGGGGCCGGTGAGACCCAGTACTTC
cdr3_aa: CASSELGQGAGETQYF

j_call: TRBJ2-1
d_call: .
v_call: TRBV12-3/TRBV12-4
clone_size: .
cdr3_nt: TGTGCCAGCACCCGGGGATACAATGAGCAGTTCTTC
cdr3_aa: CASTRGYNEQFF

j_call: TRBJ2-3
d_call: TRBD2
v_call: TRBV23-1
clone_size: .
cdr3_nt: TGCGCCAGCAGTCAATCGTCCAGCACCCGGTCTAGCGGGGGGGCCCCTAGCACAGATACGCAGTATTTT
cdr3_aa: CASSQSSSTRSSGGAPSTDTQYF

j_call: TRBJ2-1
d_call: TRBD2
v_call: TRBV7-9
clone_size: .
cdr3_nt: TGTGCCAGCAGCGAACTAGCGGGTATCCACAATGAGCAGTTCTTC
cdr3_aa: CASSELAGIHNEQFF

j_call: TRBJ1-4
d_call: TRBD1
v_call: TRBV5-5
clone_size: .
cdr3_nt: TGTGCCAGCAGCTTCGGGACAGGCGTTGCAACTAATGAAAAACTGTTTTTT
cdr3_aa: CASSFGTGVATNEKLFF

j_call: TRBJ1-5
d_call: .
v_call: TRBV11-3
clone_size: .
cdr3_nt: TGTGCCAGCAGCTTATCGGGAAATCAGCCCCAGCATTTT
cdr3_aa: CASSLSGNQPQHF

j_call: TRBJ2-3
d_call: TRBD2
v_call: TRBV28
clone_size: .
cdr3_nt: TGTGCCAGCAGTTTACTCCAAGCGGGAGGGCCGGAAGATACGCAGTATTTT
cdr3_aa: CASSLLQAGGPEDTQYF

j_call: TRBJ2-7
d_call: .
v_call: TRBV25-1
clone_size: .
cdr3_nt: TGTGCCAGCAGTGAGAGGTCCTACGAGCAGTACTTC
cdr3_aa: CASSERSYEQYF

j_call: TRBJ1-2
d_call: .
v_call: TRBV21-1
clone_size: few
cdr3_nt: TGTGCCAGCAGCGAGTACCGGGACAGACTAGATGGCTACACCTTC
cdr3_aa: CASSEYRDRLDGYTF

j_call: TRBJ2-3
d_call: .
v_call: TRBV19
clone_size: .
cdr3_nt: TGTGCCAGTAGTATTAGCTGGATAGATACGCAGTATTTT
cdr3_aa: CASSISWIDTQYF

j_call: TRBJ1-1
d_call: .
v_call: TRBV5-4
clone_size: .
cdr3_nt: TGTGCCAGCAGCCTTGGGGGGGCCATGAACACTGAAGCTTTCTTT
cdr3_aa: CASSLGGAMNTEAFF

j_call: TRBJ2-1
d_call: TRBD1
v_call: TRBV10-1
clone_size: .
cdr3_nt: TGCGCCAGCAGCATCGGACAGGGGGGATACAATGAGCAGTTCTTC
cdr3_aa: CASSIGQGGYNEQFF

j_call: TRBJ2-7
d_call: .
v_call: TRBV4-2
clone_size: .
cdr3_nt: TGTGCCAGCAGCCAAGGTCCCGGGGAACCCTCCTACGAGCAGTACTTC
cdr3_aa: CASSQGPGEPSYEQYF

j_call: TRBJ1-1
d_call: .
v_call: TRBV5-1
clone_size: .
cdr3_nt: TGCGCCAGCAGCTCGACACAGAACACTGAAGCTTTCTTT
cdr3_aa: CASSSTQNTEAFF

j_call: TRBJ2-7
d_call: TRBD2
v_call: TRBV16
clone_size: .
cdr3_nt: TGTGCCAGCAGCCAACCCCAATCCCGGGGGGTCGAGCAGTACTTC
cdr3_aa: CASSQPQSRGVEQYF

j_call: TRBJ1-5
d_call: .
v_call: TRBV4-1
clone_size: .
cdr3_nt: TGCGCCAGCAGCCACCCACAAGGGAGTGCGGGCAATCAGCCCCAGCATTTT
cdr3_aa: CASSHPQGSAGNQPQHF

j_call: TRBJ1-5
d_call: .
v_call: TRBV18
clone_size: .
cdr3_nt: TGTGCCAGCTCAGGACAAGCTAATCAGCCCCAGCATTTT
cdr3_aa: CASSGQANQPQHF

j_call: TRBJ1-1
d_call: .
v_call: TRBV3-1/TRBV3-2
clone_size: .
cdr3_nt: TGTGCCAGCAGTACAGGGTGGGGCACTGAAGCTTTCTTT
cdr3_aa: CASSTGWGTEAFF

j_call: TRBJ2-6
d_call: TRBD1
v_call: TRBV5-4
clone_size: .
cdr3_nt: TGTGCCAGCAGCTCCCAGACAGGGGTCGGGGCCAACGTCCTGACTTTC
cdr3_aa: CASSSQTGVGANVLTF

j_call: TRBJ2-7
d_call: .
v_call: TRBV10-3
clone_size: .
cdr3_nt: TGTGCCATTGGGCGGGAACAGACCTCGCAGTACTTC
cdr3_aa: CAIGREQTSQYF

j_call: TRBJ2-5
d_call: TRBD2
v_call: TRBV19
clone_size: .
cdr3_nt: TGTGCCAGTAGTAAAAACGGGGGGGTCCATCAAGAGACCCAGTACTTC
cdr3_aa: CASSKNGGVHQETQYF

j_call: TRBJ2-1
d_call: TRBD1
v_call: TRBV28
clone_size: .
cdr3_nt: TGTGCCAGCCTCCTCAGGAGGACAGGGGGCAATGAGCAGTTCTTC
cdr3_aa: CASLLRRTGGNEQFF

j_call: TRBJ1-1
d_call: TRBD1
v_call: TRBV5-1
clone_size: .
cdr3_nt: TGCGCCAGCAGGAATCGGACAGGGCCAACTGAAGCTTTCTTT
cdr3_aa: CASRNRTGPTEAFF

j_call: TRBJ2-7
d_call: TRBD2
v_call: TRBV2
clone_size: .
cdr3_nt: TGTGCCAGCAGAGGGACTAGCGGGATAACGAACGAGCAGTACTTC
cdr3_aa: CASRGTSGITNEQYF

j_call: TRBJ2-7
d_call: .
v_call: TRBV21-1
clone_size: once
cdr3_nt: TGTGCCAGCAGCAAAGCGGGGGACAGGCCGGGTCCCTACGAGCAGTACTTC
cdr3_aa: CASSKAGDRPGPYEQYF

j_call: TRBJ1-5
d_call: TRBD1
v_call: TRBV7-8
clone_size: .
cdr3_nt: TGTGCCAGCAGAGGCCCGGGACAGGGGGCACAGCCCCAGCATTTT
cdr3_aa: CASRGPGQGAQPQHF

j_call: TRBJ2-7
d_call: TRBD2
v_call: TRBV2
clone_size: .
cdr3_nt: TGTGCCAGCAGTGAAGGCGGACTAGCGGGAGGGCCGGAGCAGTACTTC
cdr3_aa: CASSEGGLAGGPEQYF

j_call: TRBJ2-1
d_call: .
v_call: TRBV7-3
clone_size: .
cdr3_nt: TGTGCCAGCAGCTCCGGAGCGGGTAGGGCCTATGAGCAGTTCTTC
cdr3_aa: CASSSGAGRAYEQFF

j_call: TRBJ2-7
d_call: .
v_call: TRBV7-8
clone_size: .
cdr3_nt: TGTGCCAGCAGCCCTTATTCCGGGACAACCTACGAGCAGTACTTC
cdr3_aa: CASSPYSGTTYEQYF

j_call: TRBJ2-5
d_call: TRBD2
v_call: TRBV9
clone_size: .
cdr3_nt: TGTGCCAGCAGCGTAGGAGTAGCGGGAGGGCCCGGGGAGACCCAGTACTTC
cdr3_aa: CASSVGVAGGPGETQYF

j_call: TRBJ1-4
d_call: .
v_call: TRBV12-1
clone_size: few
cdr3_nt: TGTGCCAGCAGGCGGACAGGGGACCTTAATGAAAAACTGTTTTTT
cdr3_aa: CASRRTGDLNEKLFF

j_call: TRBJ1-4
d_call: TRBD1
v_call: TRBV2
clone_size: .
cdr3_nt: TGTGCCAGCAGTCGACTCGGGACAGCAAATGAAAAACTGTTTTTT
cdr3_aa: CASSRLGTANEKLFF

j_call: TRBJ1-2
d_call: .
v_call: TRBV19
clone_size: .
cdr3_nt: TGTGCCAGTAGTCTCCGACAGGATGGCTACACCTTC
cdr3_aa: CASSLRQDGYTF

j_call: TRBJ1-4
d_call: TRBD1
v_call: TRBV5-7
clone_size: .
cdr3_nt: TGTGCCAGCAGCCTAAGACAGGGTGCTAATGAAAAACTGTTTTTT
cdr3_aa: CASSLRQGANEKLFF

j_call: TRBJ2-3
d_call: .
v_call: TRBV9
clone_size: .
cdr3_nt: TGTGCCAGCAGCGTAGGTTCCCAGACTCTCACAGATACGCAGTATTTT
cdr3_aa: CASSVGSQTLTDTQYF

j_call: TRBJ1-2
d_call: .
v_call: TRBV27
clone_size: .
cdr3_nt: TGTGCCAGCAGTCCCACACCCTATGGCTACACCTTC
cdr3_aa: CASSPTPYGYTF

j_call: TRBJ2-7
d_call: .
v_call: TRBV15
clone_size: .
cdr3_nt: TGTGCCACCAGCAGAGATAGGGGGTTTACGGGGCAGTACTTC
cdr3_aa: CATSRDRGFTGQYF

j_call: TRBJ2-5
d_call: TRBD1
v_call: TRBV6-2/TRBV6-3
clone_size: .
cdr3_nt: TGTGCCAGCAGTCCCGGGACAGGGGACTTCGAGACCCAGTACTTC
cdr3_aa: CASSPGTGDFETQYF

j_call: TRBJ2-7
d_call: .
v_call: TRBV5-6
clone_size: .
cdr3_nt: TGTGCCAGCAGCTGGGACTTCAACCCCGAGCAGTACTTC
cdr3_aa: CASSWDFNPEQYF

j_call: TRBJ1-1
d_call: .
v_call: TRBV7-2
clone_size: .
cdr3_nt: TGTGCCAGCAGCTTAGCTTGGGGAGGGGAGACTGAAGCTTTCTTT
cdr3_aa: CASSLAWGGETEAFF

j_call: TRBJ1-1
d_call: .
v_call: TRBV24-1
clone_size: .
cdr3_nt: TGTGCCACCAGTGATGAAACAGGGAAAGCTTTCTTT
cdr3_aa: CATSDETGKAFF

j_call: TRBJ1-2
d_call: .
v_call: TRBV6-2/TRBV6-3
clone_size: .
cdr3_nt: TGTGCCAGCAGTTACGAGGGCAGTTTCAGGACCGTCAATGGCTACACCTTC
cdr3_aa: CASSYEGSFRTVNGYTF

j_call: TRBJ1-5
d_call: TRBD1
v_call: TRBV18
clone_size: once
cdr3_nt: TGTGCCAGCTCACCAACAATGACAGGGGTCCTTAGCAATCAGCCCCAGCATTTT
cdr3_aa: CASSPTMTGVLSNQPQHF

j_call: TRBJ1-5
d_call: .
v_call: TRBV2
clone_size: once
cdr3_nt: TGTGCCAGCAGTGCCCCGAATCAGCCCCAGCATTTT
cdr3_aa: CASSAPNQPQHF

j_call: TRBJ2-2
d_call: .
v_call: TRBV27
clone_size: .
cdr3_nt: TGTGCCAGCAGGCTCGTTAACAGGGCCCCCGGGGAGCTGTTTTTT
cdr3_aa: CASRLVNRAPGELFF

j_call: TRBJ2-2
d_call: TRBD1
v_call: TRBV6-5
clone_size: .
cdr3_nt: TGTGCCAGCAGATTAACCGGGACAGGGGTAGGGGAGCTGTTTTTT
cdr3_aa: CASRLTGTGVGELFF

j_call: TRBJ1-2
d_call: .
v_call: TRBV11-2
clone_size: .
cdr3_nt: TGTGCCAGCAGCTTATCTGGGGGGGCCGGTGGCTACACCTTC
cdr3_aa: CASSLSGGAGGYTF

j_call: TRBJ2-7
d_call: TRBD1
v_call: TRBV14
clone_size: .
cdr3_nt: TGTGCCAGCAGCCAAGGCCCCGGGACAGTTCTCTACGAGCAGTACTTC
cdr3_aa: CASSQGPGTVLYEQYF

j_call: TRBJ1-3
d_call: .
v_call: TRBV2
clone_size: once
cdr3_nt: TGTGCCAGCAGCACATCCGGGGCAGGGGCTGGAAACACCATATATTTT
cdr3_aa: CASSTSGAGAGNTIYF

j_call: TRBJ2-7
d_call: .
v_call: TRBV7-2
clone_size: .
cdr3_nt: TGTGCCAGCAGCCCCGCCGGGGGATTCGCCTACGAGCAGTACTTC
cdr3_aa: CASSPAGGFAYEQYF

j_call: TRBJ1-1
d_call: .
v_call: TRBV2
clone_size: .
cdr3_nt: TGTGCCAGCAGTCCCTCAGTGGTGAACACTGAAGCTTTCTTT
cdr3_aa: CASSPSVVNTEAFF

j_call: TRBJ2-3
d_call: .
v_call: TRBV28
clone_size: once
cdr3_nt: TGTGCCAGCAGTTTCTCTCTTGAAGGGAGGAGAACAGATACGCAGTATTTT
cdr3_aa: CASSFSLEGRRTDTQYF

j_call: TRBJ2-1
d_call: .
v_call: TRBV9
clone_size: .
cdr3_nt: TGTGCCAGCAGTGGGCAACGCCACTACAATGAGCAGTTCTTC
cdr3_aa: CASSGQRHYNEQFF

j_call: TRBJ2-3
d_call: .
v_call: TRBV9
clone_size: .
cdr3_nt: TGTGCCAGCAGCGTAGAAATAGCTGACGCACAAGATACGCAGTATTTT
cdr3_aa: CASSVEIADAQDTQYF

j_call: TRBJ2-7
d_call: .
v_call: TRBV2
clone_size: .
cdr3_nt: TGTGCCAGCAAGGCCGGGGGATCCAGCGAGCAGTACTTC
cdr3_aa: CASKAGGSSEQYF

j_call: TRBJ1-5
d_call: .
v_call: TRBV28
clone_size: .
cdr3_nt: TGTGCCAGCAACCCCCCAGGATGGGGACATATTCAGCCCCAGCATTTT
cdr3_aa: CASNPPGWGHIQPQHF

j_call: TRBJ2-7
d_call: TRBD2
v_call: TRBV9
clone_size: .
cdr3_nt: TGTGCCAGCAGCGTAGGTGGGACGGGACTAGCGGGCCAGAGCCCCTCCTACGAGCAGTACTTC
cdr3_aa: CASSVGGTGLAGQSPSYEQYF

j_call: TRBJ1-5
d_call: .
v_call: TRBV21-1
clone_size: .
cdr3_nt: TGTGCCAGCAGCAAAAGGGTTGGGACAGGTCGCCCAGTGGGCAATCAGCCCCAGCATTTT
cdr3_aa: CASSKRVGTGRPVGNQPQHF

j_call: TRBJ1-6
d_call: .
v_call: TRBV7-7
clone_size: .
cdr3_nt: TGTGCTAGCAGCTTATTCTCCGGGGGAGGTGGTTCACCCCTCCACTTT
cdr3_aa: CASSLFSGGGGSPLHF